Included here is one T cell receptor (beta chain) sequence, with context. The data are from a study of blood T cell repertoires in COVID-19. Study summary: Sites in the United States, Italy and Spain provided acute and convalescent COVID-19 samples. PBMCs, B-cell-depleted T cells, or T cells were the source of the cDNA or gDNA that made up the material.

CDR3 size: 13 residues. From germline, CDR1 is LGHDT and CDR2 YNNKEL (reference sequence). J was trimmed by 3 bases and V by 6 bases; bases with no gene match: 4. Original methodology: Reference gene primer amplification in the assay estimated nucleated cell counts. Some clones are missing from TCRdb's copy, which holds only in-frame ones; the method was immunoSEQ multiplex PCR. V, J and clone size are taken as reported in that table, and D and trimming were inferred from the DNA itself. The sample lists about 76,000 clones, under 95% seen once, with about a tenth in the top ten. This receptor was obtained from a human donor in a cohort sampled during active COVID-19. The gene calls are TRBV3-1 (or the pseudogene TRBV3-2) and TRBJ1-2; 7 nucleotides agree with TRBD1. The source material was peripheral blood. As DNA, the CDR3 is TGTGCCAGCAGGCGACAGGGAGACTATGGCTACACCTTC. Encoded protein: CASRRQGDYGYTF.